A selection of T cell receptor beta chains follows, all from one sample in a study of OX40 agonist ivuxolimab in advanced cancers. Assay: immunoSEQ multiplex PCR; the TCRdb copy retains only in-frame clones and omits some. Counted here are around 140,000 clones, approximately 94% occurring once; the ten biggest clones make up 0.9% to 1.2%. The sequencing here drew on CD4+ or CD8+ T cells sorted from blood, taken in a trial of the OX40 agonist ivuxolimab. The receptors originated from an adult with an advanced solid tumor such as melanoma, head and neck, liver or kidney cancer. Each CDR3 is given with its conserved first and last residue. The order of the fields is J gene, clone size, D gene, V gene, CDR3 DNA, CDR3 protein. A D gene is named only where the DNA matches it firmly. A clone size is listed for some rows: how often the clone was seen (once, few, many), or a class if it is expanded.

J: TRBJ1-5
size: once
D: .
V: TRBV4-3
DNA: TGCGCCAGCAGCCAAGATCAGGGGAGTTGGCCCCAGCATTTT
CDR3: CASSQDQGSWPQHF

J: TRBJ1-2
size: .
D: .
V: TRBV28
DNA: TGTGCCAGCAGTCTCGACGCCAGCGGTGGCTACACCTTC
CDR3: CASSLDASGGYTF

J: TRBJ1-3
size: once
D: .
V: TRBV7-2
DNA: TGTGCCAGCAGCCCCCAAACAGGGCTCGGAAACACCATATATTTT
CDR3: CASSPQTGLGNTIYF

J: TRBJ2-5
size: .
D: .
V: TRBV12-5
DNA: TGTGCTAGTGGTTTTGGATGGCCCACAGAGACCCAGTACTTC
CDR3: CASGFGWPTETQYF

J: TRBJ2-2
size: .
D: .
V: TRBV7-3
DNA: TGTGCCAGCAGCTTGGGGTCAGGGAACACCGGGGAGCTGTTTTTT
CDR3: CASSLGSGNTGELFF

J: TRBJ2-3
size: .
D: TRBD2
V: TRBV5-1
DNA: TGCGCCAGCAGCTCCTCAATCCCTAAACTAGCGGGGGTCACAGATACGCAGTATTTT
CDR3: CASSSSIPKLAGVTDTQYF

J: TRBJ1-2
size: .
D: TRBD1
V: TRBV12-5
DNA: TGTGCTAGTGGTTTGGGCCGAGGGGGCGACTATGGCTACACCTTC
CDR3: CASGLGRGGDYGYTF

J: TRBJ1-4
size: .
D: TRBD1
V: TRBV10-3
DNA: TGTGCCATCAGTGACCCCCGGACAGGCGATGAAAAACTGTTTTTT
CDR3: CAISDPRTGDEKLFF

J: TRBJ2-6
size: .
D: .
V: TRBV6-6
DNA: TGTGCCAGCAAGTCCGGGGCTGGGGCCAACGTCCTGACTTTC
CDR3: CASKSGAGANVLTF

J: TRBJ2-2
size: .
D: TRBD2
V: TRBV7-2
DNA: TGTGCCAGCAGCTTCACTAGCGGGAGAGGGGAGCTGTTTTTT
CDR3: CASSFTSGRGELFF

J: TRBJ2-2
size: .
D: TRBD2
V: TRBV5-4
DNA: TGTGCCAGCAGCTTGGGAGGTGGGAGGGCCCTCACCGGGGAGCTGTTTTTT
CDR3: CASSLGGGRALTGELFF

J: TRBJ2-1
size: .
D: TRBD2
V: TRBV9
DNA: TGTGCCAGCAGCGTCACTAGCGGGGGCCTTTACAATGAGCAGTTCTTC
CDR3: CASSVTSGGLYNEQFF

J: TRBJ2-5
size: .
D: .
V: TRBV5-1
DNA: TGCGCCAGCAGCCGGGACCCCGGACAAGAGACCCAGTACTTC
CDR3: CASSRDPGQETQYF

J: TRBJ2-2
size: .
D: .
V: TRBV5-4
DNA: TGTGCCAGCAGCTCTAGGAGCTCTCGGGACACCGGGGAGCTGTTTTTT
CDR3: CASSSRSSRDTGELFF

J: TRBJ2-5
size: .
D: .
V: TRBV5-1
DNA: TGCGCCAGCAGCTTGGGGGCGGGAAGTGATTCGGAGACCCAGTACTTC
CDR3: CASSLGAGSDSETQYF

J: TRBJ1-4
size: .
D: .
V: TRBV5-1
DNA: TGCGCCAGTCGAGGAGGGACGGTCAATAATGAAAAACTGTTTTTT
CDR3: CASRGGTVNNEKLFF

J: TRBJ2-5
size: .
D: .
V: TRBV7-3
DNA: TGTGCCAGCAGCTTAGGGGTCTCTGAGACCCAGTACTTC
CDR3: CASSLGVSETQYF

J: TRBJ2-7
size: .
D: TRBD1
V: TRBV11-3
DNA: TGTGCCAGCAGCTTAGACAGGGGGAATCTGTACGAGCAGTACTTC
CDR3: CASSLDRGNLYEQYF

J: TRBJ2-3
size: .
D: .
V: TRBV1
DNA: TGCACCAGCAGCCAGTCCCTAGCGGGGGAAGATACGCAGTATTTT
CDR3: CTSSQSLAGEDTQYF

J: TRBJ1-5
size: .
D: .
V: TRBV6-6
DNA: TGTGCCAGCAGTTACGGTTCCTCACGGCCCCAGCATTTT
CDR3: CASSYGSSRPQHF

J: TRBJ2-6
size: .
D: .
V: TRBV4-2
DNA: TGTGCCAGCAGCCAAGAGGGAGCAGGGAGAGTTCTGGGAGCCAACGTCCTGACTTTC
CDR3: CASSQEGAGRVLGANVLTF

J: TRBJ1-2
size: once
D: .
V: TRBV6-5
DNA: TGTGCCACGCACAAGGGGGGAAAATCGGACTATGGCTACACCTTC
CDR3: CATHKGGKSDYGYTF

J: TRBJ2-7
size: .
D: .
V: TRBV6-5
DNA: TGTGCCAGCCGCTACACCTTACCCTACGAGCAGTACTTC
CDR3: CASRYTLPYEQYF

J: TRBJ2-5
size: .
D: .
V: TRBV18
DNA: TGTGCCAGCTCACGCGGACATGGTCAAGAGACCCAGTACTTC
CDR3: CASSRGHGQETQYF

J: TRBJ2-7
size: .
D: TRBD2
V: TRBV7-2
DNA: TGTGCCAGCAGCTCTCAGGGTAGCGGGTCTTACGAGCAGTACTTC
CDR3: CASSSQGSGSYEQYF

J: TRBJ2-3
size: .
D: .
V: TRBV10-3
DNA: TGTGCCATCAGTGAGTCTAGGACGTCTAGCACAGATACGCAGTATTTT
CDR3: CAISESRTSSTDTQYF

J: TRBJ2-4
size: .
D: .
V: TRBV19
DNA: TGTGCCAGTAGGCGTCGGGACGTAGTTGACATTCAGTACTTC
CDR3: CASRRRDVVDIQYF

J: TRBJ1-5
size: .
D: .
V: TRBV6-5
DNA: TGTGCCAGCAGTTACCGCATGAATCAGCCCCAGCATTTT
CDR3: CASSYRMNQPQHF

J: TRBJ2-5
size: .
D: .
V: TRBV5-6
DNA: TGTGCCAGCAGCAGCCGATTAGGGGGGGAAGAGACCCAGTACTTC
CDR3: CASSSRLGGEETQYF

J: TRBJ2-3
size: .
D: .
V: TRBV5-6
DNA: TGTGCCAGCAGCCAAGTGGGGACGCAGTATTTT
CDR3: CASSQVGTQYF

J: TRBJ1-5
size: .
D: .
V: TRBV5-8
DNA: TGTGCCAGCATCCACCGGGGGGCGGGTCAGCCCCAGCATTTT
CDR3: CASIHRGAGQPQHF

J: TRBJ2-5
size: .
D: .
V: TRBV9
DNA: TGTGCCAGCAGCATCGACGGGTTTCAAGAGACCCAGTACTTC
CDR3: CASSIDGFQETQYF

J: TRBJ2-5
size: .
D: .
V: TRBV15
DNA: TGTGCCACCAGCGGGGGACCACAAGAGACCCAGTACTTC
CDR3: CATSGGPQETQYF

J: TRBJ2-3
size: .
D: TRBD2
V: TRBV7-2
DNA: TGTGCCAGCAGCGGTGGGACTAGCGGGGGCGGAGATACGCAGTATTTT
CDR3: CASSGGTSGGGDTQYF

J: TRBJ2-6
size: .
D: TRBD1
V: TRBV5-1
DNA: TGCGCCAGCAGCTTTGGAACAGGGGAATACTCTGGGGCCAACGTCCTGACTTTC
CDR3: CASSFGTGEYSGANVLTF